The 4 T cell receptor beta chains below were found in one sample sequenced in a study of blood T cell repertoires in COVID-19 (dated by TCRdb to about 2020). To prepare the library, the immunoSEQ multiplex PCR assay was applied. TCRdb took this table from immuneACCESS and kept in-frame rearrangements with V and J called. Such tables lack part of the clones; where checked against another copy, unresolved V genes explain under half of the gap, and the rest is unexplained. A total of 200,000 to 250,000 clones appear in this sample, approximately 86% of them only once. Roughly 1.5% of the sample belongs to the ten largest clones. Source material: peripheral blood. These receptors came from a man in his late teens or twenties with active or convalescent COVID-19.

This chain joins TRBV15 and TRBJ2-5; possible D gene TRBD1, 6 bases. This CDR3 contains 17 residues. The V gene lost 0 bases and the J gene lost 4 bases, with 18 bases spanning the gap. Germline V gene data show CDR1 as LNHNV and CDR2 as YYDKDF (reference sequence). The CDR3 region has the DNA TGTGCCACCAGCAGAGAGAGACCGGGACACGGAGGAGAGACCCAGTACTTC. Amino acids: CATSRERPGHGGETQYF. The complete variable domain, with remaining parts taken from reference TRBV15 and TRBJ2-5, reads DAMVIQNPRYQVTQFGKPVTLSCSQTLNHNVMYWYQQKSSQAPKLLFHYYDKDFNNEADTPDNFQSRRPNTSFCFLDIRSPGLGDTAMYLCATSRERPGHGGETQYFGPGTRLLVL.

The chain employs TRBV14 and TRBJ1-2, with D possibly TRBD1 on 5 matching bases. CDR1 and CDR2 (germline): SGHDN, FVKESK. Trimming removed 1 base at V and 3 bases at J, with 9 bases between. CDR3 length: 14 residues. The CDR3 nucleotides read TGTGCCAGCAGCCAAGTTGGGACTGACTATGGCTACACCTTC. Translation gives CASSQVGTDYGYTF.

This clone occurred a few times. V is TRBV7-2 and J is TRBJ1-1; no clear D. V lost 5 bases to trimming and J lost 6 bases, with 19 bases between them. CDR1 is SGHTA and CDR2 is FQGNSA in the germline V gene. The CDR3 spans 15 residues. The CDR3 bases are TGTGCCAGCAGCGCAATTTCGGGGATGTTCCCTGAAGCTTTCTTT. Residues: CASSAISGMFPEAFF.

J is TRBJ2-3 and V is TRBV6-2 or TRBV6-3, with a weak D call TRBD1 (6 bases). Trimming took off 0 bases at V and 2 bases at J, with 18 bases between the two ends. Looked up from germline, CDR1 is MNHEY and CDR2 is SVGEGT. This CDR3 is 18 amino acids long. CDR3 coding DNA: TGTGCCAGCAGTTACTCGTTACCAGGACAGATAAACACAGATACGCAGTATTTT. It yields the protein CASSYSLPGQINTDTQYF.